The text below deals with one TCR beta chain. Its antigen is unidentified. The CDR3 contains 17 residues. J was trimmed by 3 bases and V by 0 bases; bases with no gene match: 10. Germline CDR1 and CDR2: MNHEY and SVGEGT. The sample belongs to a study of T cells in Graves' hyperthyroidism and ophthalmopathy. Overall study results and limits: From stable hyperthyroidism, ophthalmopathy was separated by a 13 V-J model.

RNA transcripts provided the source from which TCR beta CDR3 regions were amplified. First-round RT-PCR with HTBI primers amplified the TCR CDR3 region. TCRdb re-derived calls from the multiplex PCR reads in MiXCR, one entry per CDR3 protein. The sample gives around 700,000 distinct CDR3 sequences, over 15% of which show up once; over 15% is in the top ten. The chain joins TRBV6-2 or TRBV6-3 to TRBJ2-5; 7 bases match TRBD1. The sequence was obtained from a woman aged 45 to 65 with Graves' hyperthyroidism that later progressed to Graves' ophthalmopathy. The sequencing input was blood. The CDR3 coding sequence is TGTGCCAGCAGTTACTCGACGAATCTCAGGGGGAAAGAGACCCAGTACTTC. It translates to CASSYSTNLRGKETQYF.